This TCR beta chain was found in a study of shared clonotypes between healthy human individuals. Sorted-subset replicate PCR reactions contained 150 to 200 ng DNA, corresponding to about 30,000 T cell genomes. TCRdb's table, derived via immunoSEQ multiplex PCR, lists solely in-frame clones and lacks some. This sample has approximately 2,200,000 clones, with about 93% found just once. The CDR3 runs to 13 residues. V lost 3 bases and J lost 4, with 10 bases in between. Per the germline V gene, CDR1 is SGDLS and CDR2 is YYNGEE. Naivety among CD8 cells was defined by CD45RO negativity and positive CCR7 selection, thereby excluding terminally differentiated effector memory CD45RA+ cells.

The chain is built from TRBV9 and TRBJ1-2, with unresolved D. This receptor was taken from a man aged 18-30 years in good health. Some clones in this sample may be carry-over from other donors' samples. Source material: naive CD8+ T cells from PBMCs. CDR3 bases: TGTGCCAGCAGCGGGGAGGACCTCTATGGCTACACCTTC. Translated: CASSGEDLYGYTF. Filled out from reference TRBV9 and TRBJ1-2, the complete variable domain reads DSGVTQTPKHLITATGQRVTLRCSPRSGDLSVYWYQQSLDQGLQFLIQYYNGEERAKGNILERFSAQQFPDLHSELNLSSLELGDSALYFCASSGEDLYGYTFGSGTRLTVV.